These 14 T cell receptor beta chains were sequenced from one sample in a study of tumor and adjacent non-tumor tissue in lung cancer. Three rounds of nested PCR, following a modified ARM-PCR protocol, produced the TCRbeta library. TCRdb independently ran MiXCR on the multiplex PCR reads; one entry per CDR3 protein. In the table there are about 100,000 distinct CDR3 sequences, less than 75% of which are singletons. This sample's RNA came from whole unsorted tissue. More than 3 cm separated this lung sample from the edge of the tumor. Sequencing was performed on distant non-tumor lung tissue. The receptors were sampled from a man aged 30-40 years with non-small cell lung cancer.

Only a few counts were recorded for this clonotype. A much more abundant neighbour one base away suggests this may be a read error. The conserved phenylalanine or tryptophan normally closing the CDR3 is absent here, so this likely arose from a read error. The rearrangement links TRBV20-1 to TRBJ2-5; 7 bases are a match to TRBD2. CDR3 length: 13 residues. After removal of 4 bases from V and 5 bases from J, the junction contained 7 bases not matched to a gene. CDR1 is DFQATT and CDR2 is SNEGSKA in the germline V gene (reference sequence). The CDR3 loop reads CSAIMSGKETQYL. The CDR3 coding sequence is TGCAGTGCTATAATGAGCGGGAAGGAGACCCAGTACCTC.

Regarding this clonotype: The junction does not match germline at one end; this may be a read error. The CDR3 nucleotides are TGTGACAGCACTCCGTATGGACAGATCGCGAACGAACAGTACTTC. This translates into CDSTPYGQIANEQYF. The V call is TRBV6-1, the J call TRBJ2-7; D possibly corresponds to TRBD1 (6 bases). CDR1 MNHNS and CDR2 SASEGT come from the germline V gene. There are 15 residues in the CDR3.

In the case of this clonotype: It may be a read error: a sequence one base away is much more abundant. The CDR3 sequence is CANSLGQGAGGGF. The CDR3 bases are TGCGCCAACAGCTTGGGCCAGGGGGCGGGCGGCGGCTTC. This sequence joins TRBV5-1 and TRBJ2-7, with 8 bases aligning to TRBD1. Germline CDR1 and CDR2: SGHRS and YFSETQ. The length of the CDR3 is 13 residues. Looking up the rest from reference TRBV5-1 and TRBJ2-7 gives the full variable domain: KAGVTQTPRYLIKTRGQQVTLSCSPISGHRSVSWYQQTPGQGLQFLFEYFSETQRNKGNFPGRFSGRQFSNSRSEMNVSTLELGDSALYLCANSLGQGAGGGFGPGTRLTVT.

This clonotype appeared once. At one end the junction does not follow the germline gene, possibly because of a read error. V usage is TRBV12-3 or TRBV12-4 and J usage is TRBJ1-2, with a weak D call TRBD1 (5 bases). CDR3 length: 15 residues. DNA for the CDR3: TGTGCCAGCAGTTTAGCCGGGACGGATATCTATTGCTACACCTTC. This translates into CASSLAGTDIYCYTF.

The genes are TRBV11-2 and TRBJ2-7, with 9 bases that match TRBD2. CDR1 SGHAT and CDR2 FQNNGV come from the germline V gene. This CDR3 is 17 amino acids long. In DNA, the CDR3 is TGTGTCAGTAGCGTCCCCCGAGGGACTAGCTCTTCCTACGAGCAGTACTTC. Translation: CVSSVPRGTSSSYEQYF.

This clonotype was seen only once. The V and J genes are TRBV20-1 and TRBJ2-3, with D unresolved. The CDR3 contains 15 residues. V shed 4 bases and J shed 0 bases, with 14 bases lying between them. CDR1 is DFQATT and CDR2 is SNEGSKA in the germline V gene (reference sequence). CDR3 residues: CSAIVYESSTDTQYF. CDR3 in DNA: TGCAGTGCTATAGTATACGAGTCTAGCACAGATACGCAGTATTTT.

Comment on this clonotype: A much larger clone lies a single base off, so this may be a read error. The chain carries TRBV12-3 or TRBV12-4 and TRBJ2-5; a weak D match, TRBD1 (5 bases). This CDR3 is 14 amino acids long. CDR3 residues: CASCLGQELETQYF. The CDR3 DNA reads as TGTGCCAGCTGTTTGGGGCAGGAATTGGAGACCCAGTACTTC.

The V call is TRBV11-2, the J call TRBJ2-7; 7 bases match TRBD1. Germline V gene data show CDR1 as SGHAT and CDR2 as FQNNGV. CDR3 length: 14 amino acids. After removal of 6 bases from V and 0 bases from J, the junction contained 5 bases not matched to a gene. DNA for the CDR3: TGTGCCAGCAGAGGCCGACAGGGCTCCTACGAGCAGTACTTC. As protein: CASRGRQGSYEQYF.

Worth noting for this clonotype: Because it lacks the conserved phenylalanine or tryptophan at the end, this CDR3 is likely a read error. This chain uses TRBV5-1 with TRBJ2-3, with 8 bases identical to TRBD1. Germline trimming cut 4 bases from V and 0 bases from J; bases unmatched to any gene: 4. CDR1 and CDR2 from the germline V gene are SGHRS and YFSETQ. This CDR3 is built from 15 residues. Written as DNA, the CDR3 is TGCGCCAGCAGCCCGGACAGGGCGAGCACAGATACGCAGTATCTC. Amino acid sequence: CASSPDRASTDTQYL.

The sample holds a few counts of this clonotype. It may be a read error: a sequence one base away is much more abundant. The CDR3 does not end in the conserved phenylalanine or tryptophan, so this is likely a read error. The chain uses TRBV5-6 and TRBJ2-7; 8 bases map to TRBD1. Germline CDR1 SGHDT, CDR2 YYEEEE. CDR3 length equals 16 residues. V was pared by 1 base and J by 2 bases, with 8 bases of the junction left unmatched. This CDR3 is CASSLSLGQATYEQYL. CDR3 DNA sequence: TGTGCCAGCAGCTTGTCATTGGGACAGGCTACCTACGAGCAGTACCTC.

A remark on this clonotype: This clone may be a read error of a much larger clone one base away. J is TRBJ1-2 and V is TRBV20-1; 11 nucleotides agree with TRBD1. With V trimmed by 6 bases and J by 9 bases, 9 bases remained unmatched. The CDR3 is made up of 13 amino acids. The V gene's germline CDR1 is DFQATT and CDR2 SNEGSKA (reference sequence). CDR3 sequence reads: CSALDRGLDSYTF. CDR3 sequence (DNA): TGCAGTGCCCTGGACAGGGGGCTAGACAGCTACACCTTC.

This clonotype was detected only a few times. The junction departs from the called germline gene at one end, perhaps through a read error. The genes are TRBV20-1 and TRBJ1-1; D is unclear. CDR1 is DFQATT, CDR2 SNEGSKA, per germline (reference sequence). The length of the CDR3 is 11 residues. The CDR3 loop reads CSATPVTEAYF. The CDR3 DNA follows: TGCAGTGCTACTCCGGTCACTGAAGCTTACTTT.

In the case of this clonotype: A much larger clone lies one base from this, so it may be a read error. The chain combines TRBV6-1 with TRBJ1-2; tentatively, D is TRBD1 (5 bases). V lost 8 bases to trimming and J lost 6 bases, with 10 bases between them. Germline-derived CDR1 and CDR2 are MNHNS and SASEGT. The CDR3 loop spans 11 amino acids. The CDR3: CASRGNNGYTF. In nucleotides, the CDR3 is TGTGCCAGCCGGGGGAACAATGGCTACACCTTC.

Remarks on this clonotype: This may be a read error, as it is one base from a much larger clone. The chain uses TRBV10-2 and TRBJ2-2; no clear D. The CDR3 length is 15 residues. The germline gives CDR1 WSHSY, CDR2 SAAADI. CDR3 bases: TGCGCCAACAGTGAGTCTCGACAATACACCGGGGAGCTGTTTTTT. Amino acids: CANSESRQYTGELFF.